The T cell receptor (beta chain) under discussion was sequenced for a study of T cell repertoires in cytomegalovirus infection. Study background: Researchers turned to recently identified HLA-C-restricted CMV epitopes as well as well-studied HLA-B-restricted ones.

TCRdb called the reads again in MiXCR, with one record for every CDR3 protein. The sample holds 900,000 to 950,000 distinct CDR3 sequences, more than 25% seen once. Notes on this clonotype: Its antigen is unknown.

CDR3 size: 14 residues. V dropped 5 bases and J dropped 8 bases, with 15 bases sitting between them. CDR1 and CDR2 from the germline V gene are SGHVS and FQNEAQ. This specimen was cultured CD8+ T cells from PBMCs, taken from culture after CMV antigen stimulation. This sequence joins TRBV7-8 and TRBJ1-4, with D possibly being TRBD1 (5 bases). The TCR originated in a human donor in good health (CMV status not recorded). Some clones in this sample may be carry-over from other donors' samples. The CDR3 protein is CASSRRGAGEKLFF. The CDR3 DNA reads as TGTGCCAGCAGCCGCAGAGGGGCGGGAGAAAAACTGTTTTTT.